One and the same sample provided the 23 T cell receptor delta chains below, sequenced in a study of gamma-delta chains in newborns, infants, children. TCRdb re-called clones from the reads via CATT. Of fewer than 2,000 delta-chain clones in the sample, 6.5% to 8.5% were seen once. Material: blood. All receptors derive from a child who was a newborn, infant or young child, either healthy, febrile or measles-vaccinated (not recorded which).

This clone occurred a few times. A much larger clone lies one base from this, so it may be a read error. The chain employs TRDV2 and TRDJ1; 12 bases line up with TRDD3. Trimming at V came to 6 bases and at J to 0 bases, leaving 25 bases not matched to a gene. This CDR3 spans 22 amino acids. CDR1 is GEAIGNYY and CDR2 is EKD in the germline V gene. The CDR3 bases are TGTGCCTGTCGGACCCCCCGGCCTTCGGCGTCTGGGGGATACGGGTACACCGATAAACTCATCTTT. As protein: CACRTPRPSASGGYGYTDKLIF.

This clone was observed a few times. A read error may be the cause here, since a much bigger clone is one base away. Other DNA variants within this sample encode the same CDR3. The chain recombines TRDV1 with TRDJ1, with 8 bases matching TRDD3. V shed 1 base and J 1 base; nucleotides not matched to a gene: 17. Germline V gene sequence: CDR1 TSWWSYY, CDR2 QGS. This CDR3 is 20 amino acids long. The DNA for the CDR3 is TGTGCTCTTGGGGAACGTACTGGGGGGTACGACCGCCCGTGCACCGATAAACTCATCTTT. It yields the protein CALGERTGGYDRPCTDKLIF.

By share of the sample, this clone is large. The chain is built from TRDV1 and TRDJ2, with 8 bases that match TRDD3. J lost 0 bases, V lost 2 bases, and 8 bases had no gene match. This CDR3 spans 18 amino acids. The germline V gene has CDR1 TSWWSYY and CDR2 QGS. CDR3 coding DNA: TGTGCTCTTGGGGAAGTAGGGGATACACCCACTTTGACAGCACAACTCTTCTTT. This codes for CALGEVGDTPTLTAQLFF.

Judged by abundance, this clone is large. V is TRDV1 and J is TRDJ1; the match to TRDD3 covers 7 bases. The germline V gene has CDR1 TSWWSYY and CDR2 QGS. This CDR3 comprises 19 residues. Trimming removed 4 bases from V and 0 bases from J; junction bases left unmatched: 17. The CDR3 DNA sequence: TGTGCTCTTGGGGGACCGTTCCGGGTTGGGGGACCGTACACCGATAAACTCATCTTT. It encodes CALGGPFRVGGPYTDKLIF.

Judged by abundance, this clone is medium-sized (0.01 to 0.1%). The chain is built from TRDV1 and TRDJ2; TRDD3 aligns across 10 bases. The junction had 18 bases not matched to a gene; V was cut back by 5 bases and J by 0 bases. The V gene's germline CDR1 is TSWWSYY and CDR2 QGS. This CDR3 has 21 amino acids. The CDR3 coding sequence is TGTGCTCTTGGGCCCAAGGTCCGGAACTGGGGGATGCCTGCTTTGACAGCACAACTCTTCTTT. Its translation is CALGPKVRNWGMPALTAQLFF.

This clone showed up just a few times. A much larger clone sits a single nucleotide away, making a read error possible. CDR3 region: CALGEQFNGGGIRLLALTAPLFF. The CDR3 DNA reads TGTGCTCTTGGGGAACAGTTTAATGGTGGGGGAATACGTCTCCTGGCTTTGACAGCACCACTCTTCTTT. The chain carries TRDV1 and TRDJ2; TRDD3 matches at 7 bases. CDR3 length: 23 amino acids. The germline gives CDR1 TSWWSYY, CDR2 QGS.

This clone appeared a few times. This likely stems from a read error, as it lies one base from a far larger clone. Within the sample, other DNA sequences also encode this same CDR3. The chain couples TRDV1 to TRDJ1; 13 bases line up with TRDD3. From germline, CDR1 is TSWWSYY and CDR2 QGS. This CDR3 comprises 20 residues. CDR3 sequence reads: CALGESGYTGGYAWTDKLIF. In DNA, the CDR3 is TGTGCTCTTGGGGAATCCGGCTATACTGGGGGATACGCGTGGACCGATAAACTCATCTTC.

By sample share, this clone is medium-sized. The junction departs from the called germline gene at one end, perhaps through a read error. The V and J genes are TRAV29/DV5 and TRDJ1; 9 bases match TRDD3. Germline loops: CDR1 NSMFDY, CDR2 ISSIKDK. The CDR3 loop spans 19 amino acids. CDR3 DNA sequence: TGTGCAGCCACCCGGGCTTACCGTTTGGGGGATAAGGACAGCGATAAACCCATCTTT. This translates into CAATRAYRLGDKDSDKPIF.

About this clone itself: The protein TCRdb lists belongs to a much larger clone and differs from this DNA's translation at residue 13, which points to a read error; the protein shown is made from the DNA. V and J are TRDV2 and TRDJ1; 13 bases match TRDD3. Germline V lookup: CDR1 GEAIGNYY, CDR2 EKD. There are 16 residues in the CDR3. In DNA, the CDR3 is TGTGCCTGTGACATACTGGGGGATACGTACACCGATAGACTCATCTTT. It codes for CACDILGDTYTDRLIF.

On this clone: A far larger clone is just one base off, so this is likely a read error. This chain joins TRDV2 and TRDJ1, with TRDD3 matching over 7 bases. Germline CDR1 reads GEAIGNYY; CDR2 reads EKD. J lost 0 bases, V lost 1 base, and 7 bases had no gene match. There are 16 residues in the CDR3. CDR3 sequence: CACDTGGNAYTDKLIF. As DNA, the CDR3 is TGTGCCTGTGACACTGGGGGAAACGCGTACACCGATAAACTCATCTTT.

The gene calls are TRDV2 and TRDJ1; 10 bases line up with TRDD3. CDR1 and CDR2 from the germline V gene are GEAIGNYY and EKD. Trimming cost V 9 bases and J 3 bases; bases outside gene matches: 3. CDR3 size: 12 residues. In nucleotides, the CDR3 is TGTGCCACTGGGGGATCCCCCGATAAACTCATCTTT. Amino acid sequence: CATGGSPDKLIF.

In the case of this clone: TCRdb records a much larger clone's protein for this DNA, with a difference at residue 10 that likely arises from a read error; the protein given is the translation of the DNA. The gene calls are TRDV2 and TRDJ3; a weak D match, TRDD3 (6 bases). Germline CDR1 is GEAIGNYY and CDR2 is EKD. CDR3 length: 16 residues. The chain's CDR3 is CACDNFSSWGTRQMFF. The CDR3 coding sequence is TGTGCCTGTGACAACTTTAGCTCCTGGGGCACCCGACAGATGTTTTTC.

This clone was detected a few times. A far larger clone is a single base away, which makes a read error likely. This chain connects TRDV2 to TRDJ1, with 8 nucleotides matching TRDD3. This CDR3 has 15 amino acids. Germline lookup yields CDR1 GEAIGNYY and CDR2 EKD. In DNA form, the CDR3 reads TGTGCCCGTGACTCATTACTGGGGGACACCGATAAACTCATCTTT. It specifies CARDSLLGDTDKLIF.

This clone was seen a few times. One base away lies a much larger clone, so this may be a sequencing read error. The V call is TRDV2, the J call TRDJ2; 11 positions agree with TRDD3. The CDR3 length is 21 residues. From germline, CDR1 is GEAIGNYY and CDR2 EKD. This CDR3 is CACNTGRLGDRRGNLTAQLFF. CDR3 DNA sequence: TGTGCCTGTAACACCGGTCGACTGGGGGATAGAAGGGGGAATCTGACAGCACAACTCTTCTTT.

This clone ranks as large (0.1 to 1%). The same CDR3 is also encoded by other DNA sequences in this sample. This sequence joins TRDV2 and TRDJ1; weak D call: TRDD3 (6 bases). The ends were cut back, 0 bases at V and 3 bases at J, with 19 bases in the middle. The CDR3 has 17 amino acids. Germline V gives CDR1 GEAIGNYY, CDR2 EKD. The CDR3 DNA is TGTGCCTGTGACACCTTTTATCTGGGGACCACGGCCGATAAACTCATCTTT. It yields the protein CACDTFYLGTTADKLIF.

This clone is classed as medium-sized. The sample holds other DNA sequences that translate to the same CDR3. V and J are TRDV2 and TRDJ3; 9 nucleotides match TRDD3. V shed 3 bases, J shed 0 bases, and the junction held 8 bases outside the gene matches. This CDR3 has 19 residues. CDR1 is GEAIGNYY, CDR2 EKD, per germline. CDR3 in amino acids: CACDPLLGEFSWDTRQMFF. In DNA form, the CDR3 reads TGTGCCTGTGACCCTTTACTGGGGGAATTCTCCTGGGACACCCGACAGATGTTTTTC.

Comments on this clone: It may be a read error: a sequence one base away is much more abundant. Other DNA variants within this sample encode the same CDR3. The chain has TRDV1 and TRDJ1; D possibly corresponds to TRDD2 (5 bases). The CDR3 is made up of 20 amino acids. CDR1 and CDR2 (germline): TSWWSYY, QGS. Trimming shortened V by 3 bases and J by 2 bases, and 28 bases separated the two germline ends. As DNA, the CDR3 is TGTGCTCTTGGGGAGCTGACCACTTCCGAGTTATCCCGCAGGACCGATAAACTCATCTTT. Translation gives CALGELTTSELSRRTDKLIF.

This clone was seen only a few times. With a much larger clone just one base away, this may be a read error. The gene calls are TRDV1 and TRDJ2, with 11 nucleotides matching TRDD3. The germline gives CDR1 TSWWSYY, CDR2 QGS. The CDR3 totals 22 residues. CDR3: CALGKLSWDWGIAKQPTAQLFF. CDR3 nucleotides: TGTGCTCTTGGGAAACTGTCGTGGGACTGGGGGATAGCTAAGCAGCCTACAGCACAACTCTTCTTT.

As concerns this clone: A read error is the likely source, as a far larger clone sits one nucleotide away. This chain connects TRDV1 to TRDJ1, with 12 nucleotides matching TRDD3. The germline V gene has CDR1 TSWWSYY and CDR2 QGS. The CDR3 is made up of 22 amino acids. V shed 2 bases, J shed 0 bases, and the junction held 19 bases outside the gene matches. The CDR3 region is CALGEFLYLRLGDTQDTDKLIF. The CDR3 bases are TGTGCTCTTGGGGAATTCCTCTACCTCCGACTGGGGGATACCCAGGACACCGATAAACTCATCTTT.

In this sample, this clone turned up a few times. A much larger clone differs by one base, so this may be a read error. CDR3 in amino acids: CALGAERPLLAVEGGPRGDKLIF. CDR3 in DNA: TGTGCTCTTGGGGCTGAACGACCCCTACTCGCGGTTGAGGGAGGGCCTCGGGGCGATAAACTCATCTTT. V gene TRDV1 combines with J gene TRDJ1, with a weak D call TRDD2 (5 bases). CDR3 size: 23 residues. Trimming left V 4 bases short and J 4 bases short, with 40 bases between. The germline gives CDR1 TSWWSYY, CDR2 QGS.

By sample share, this clone is medium-sized. This sequence joins TRDV1 and TRDJ1; D is perhaps TRDD2 (6 bases). V lost 0 bases, J lost 0 bases, and 20 bases lay in between. The CDR3 is 19 residues long. Germline V CDR1 and CDR2: TSWWSYY, QGS. The CDR3 spells CALGELKGILRVHTDKLIF. The DNA of the CDR3 is TGTGCTCTTGGGGAACTAAAAGGCATCCTACGGGTTCACACCGATAAACTCATCTTT.

Regarding this clone: TCRdb pairs this DNA with a much larger clone's protein that differs at residue 10, likely a read error; the protein shown was translated from the DNA. The V gene is TRDV1, the J gene TRDJ1; the match to TRDD3 covers 7 bases. Trimming at V came to 0 bases and at J to 0 bases, leaving 10 bases not matched to a gene. This CDR3 is 18 amino acids long. Germline values: CDR1 TSWWSYY, CDR2 QGS. The CDR3 DNA sequence: TGTGCTCTTGGGGAACTTGGTACTGGGGCTCCCTACACCGATAAACTCATCTTT. Its translation: CALGELGTGAPYTDKLIF.

This clone occurred a few times. This may be a read error: a much more frequent sequence differs by one nucleotide. Other DNA sequences in the same sample also yield this CDR3. V and J are TRDV2 and TRDJ3, with unresolved D. Germline assignment: CDR1 GEAIGNYY and CDR2 EKD. Trimming took 3 bases from V and 0 from J, leaving 8 bases between them. CDR3 size: 16 residues. CDR3 in amino acids: CACDARSSWDTRQMFF. In DNA, the CDR3 is TGTGCCTGTGACGCCAGGAGCTCCTGGGACACCCGACAGATGTTTTTC.